Sequencing of this TCR beta chain was carried out in a study of shared clonotypes between healthy human individuals. The germline V gene has CDR1 SGDLS and CDR2 YYNGEE. The V gene lost 2 bases and the J gene lost 5 bases, with 19 bases spanning the gap. CDR3 size: 16 residues. The test was conducted at deep level. The table came from immunoSEQ multiplex PCR; TCRdb's copy has only in-frame clones and leaves some out. The sample comprises some 2.4 million clones, 93% of which are singletons, and around 0.37% rests with the top ten. The TCR comes from a man younger than 35 in good health. Some clones in this sample may be carry-over from other donors' samples. J is TRBJ2-5 and V is TRBV9; tentatively, D is TRBD1 or TRBD2 (6 bases each). Sequenced sample: naive CD4+ T cells from PBMCs. Documented subset: CD45RA+ positively selected. The CDR3 loop is CASSVLGGSGSETQYF. Written as DNA, the CDR3 is TGTGCCAGCAGCGTCTTAGGGGGGAGCGGGTCGGAGACCCAGTACTTC.